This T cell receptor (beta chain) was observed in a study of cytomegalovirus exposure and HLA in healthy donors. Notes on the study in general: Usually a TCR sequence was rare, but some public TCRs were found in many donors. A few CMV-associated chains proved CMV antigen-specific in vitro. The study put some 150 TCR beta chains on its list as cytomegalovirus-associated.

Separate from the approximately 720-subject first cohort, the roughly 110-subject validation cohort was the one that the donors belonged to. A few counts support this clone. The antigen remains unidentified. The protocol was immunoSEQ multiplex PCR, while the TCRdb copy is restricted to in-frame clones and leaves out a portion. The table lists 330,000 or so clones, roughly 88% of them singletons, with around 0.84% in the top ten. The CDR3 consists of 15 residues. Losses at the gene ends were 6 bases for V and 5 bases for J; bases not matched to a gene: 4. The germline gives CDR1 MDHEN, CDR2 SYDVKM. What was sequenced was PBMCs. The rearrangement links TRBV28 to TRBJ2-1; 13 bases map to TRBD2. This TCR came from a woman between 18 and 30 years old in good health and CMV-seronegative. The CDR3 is CASRRGTSGNNEQFF. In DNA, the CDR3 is TGTGCCAGCAGACGAGGGACTAGCGGGAACAATGAGCAGTTCTTC.